This T cell receptor beta chain was profiled in a study of neoadjuvant anti-PD-1 for oral cavity cancer. Germline V gives CDR1 SGHTA, CDR2 FQGNSA. This CDR3 region has 14 residues. V lost 3 bases to trimming and J lost 11 bases, with 14 bases between them. Sequencing was performed with immunoSEQ multiplex PCR; in TCRdb, only in-frame clones are kept and a portion is missing. The sample has 7,000 to 9,000 clones, 54% seen once; the top ten hold approximately 6.5%. This clone was found a few times. This sequence was found in a person between 40 and 80 years old with oral cavity squamous cell carcinoma. The sequencing used tumor tissue, collected before nivolumab (anti-PD-1) treatment. The chain employs TRBV7-2 and TRBJ1-6, with a weak D call TRBD1 (6 bases). The CDR3 loop reads CASSLGVQGTPLHF. The CDR3 DNA reads as TGTGCCAGCAGCTTGGGGGTACAGGGAACACCCCTCCACTTT.